Detailed here is one TCR beta chain. The data derive from a study of shared clonotypes between healthy human individuals. Produced via immunoSEQ multiplex PCR; TCRdb's table is partial and in-frame only. The data contain around 440,000 clones, about 74% of them seen just once; the ten biggest clones take up approximately 12%. The V and J ends lost 7 bases and 0 bases respectively, with 10 bases between them. The CDR3 covers 14 residues. CDR1 and CDR2 (germline): MNHEY, SMNVEV (reference sequence). The TCR comes from a woman in her forties in good health. Some clones in this sample may be carry-over from other donors' samples. The rearrangement links TRBV27 to TRBJ2-1, with D perhaps TRBD2 (6 bases). Material for sequencing was PBMCs. The CDR3 here is CASMGGSSYNEQFF. CDR3 sequence (DNA): TGTGCCAGCATGGGGGGAAGCTCCTACAATGAGCAGTTCTTC.